This T cell receptor beta chain was recorded in a study of B cell selection in AIRE deficiency. Conventional CD4 T cells were sorted as CD4+CD127+ cells. On this clone: The antigen remains unidentified.

This CDR3 is built from 15 residues. Germline V gives CDR1 SGDLS, CDR2 YYNGEE. V gave up 0 bases and J gave up 1 base, with 10 bases separating them. The study's findings and limits: Patient Tconv and Treg cells showed healthy-like TCRBV usage, CDR3 length, diversity. Only TCRbeta was sequenced; approximately 40% of shared healthy Treg sequences appeared in Tconv.

Generated by immunoSEQ multiplex PCR, the TCRdb table keeps only in-frame clones and is missing some. The sample consists of some 24,000 clones, about 95% of them appearing once. This chain uses TRBV9 with TRBJ1-1; D may be TRBD1 (6 bases). The sample taken for sequencing was CD4+CD127+ conventional T cells sorted from PBMCs. This clonotype originated in a human donor in good health. CDR3 region: CASSVGKDRNTEAFF. CDR3 sequence (DNA): TGTGCCAGCAGCGTAGGAAAGGACAGGAACACTGAAGCTTTCTTT.